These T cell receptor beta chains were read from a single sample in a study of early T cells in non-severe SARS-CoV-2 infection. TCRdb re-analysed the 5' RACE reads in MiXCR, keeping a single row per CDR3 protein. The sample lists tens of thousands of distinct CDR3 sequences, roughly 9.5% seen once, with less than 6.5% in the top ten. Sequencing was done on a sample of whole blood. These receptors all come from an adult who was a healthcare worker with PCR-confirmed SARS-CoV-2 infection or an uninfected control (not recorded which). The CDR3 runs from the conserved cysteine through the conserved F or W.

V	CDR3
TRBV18	CASSSGQGVGQPQHF
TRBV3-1	CASSQLQSNEQYF
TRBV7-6	CASSPPSYNEQFF
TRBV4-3	CASSQDKVGYNEQFF
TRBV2	CATRTSGGPNTGELFF
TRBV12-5	CASGLVLKPDTQYF
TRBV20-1	CSARDTGLLTRYGYTF
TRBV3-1	CASSAGPSLIYNEQFF
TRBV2	CASGPQGNTEAFF
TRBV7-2	CASSPGISTDTQYF
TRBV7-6	CASSPDRDRAHEQYF
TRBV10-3	CAISVTGSGEKLFF
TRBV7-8	CASSLAGSTLNTEAFF
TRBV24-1	CATSSRHSGANVLTF
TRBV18	CASSPPGTELAKNIQYF
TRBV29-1	CSGLPGTGNTEAFF
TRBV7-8	CASSSLLWGQETQYF
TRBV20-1	CSAGRLYFLETQYF
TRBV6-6	CASGPRQGEDGELFF
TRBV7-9	CASSLGDFQETQYF
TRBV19	CASSRSRPTGAISGANVLTF
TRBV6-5	CASTLIRWERGRHNEQFF
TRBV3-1	CASSQGTGYSPLHF
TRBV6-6	CASSSGGRSYEQYF
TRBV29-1	CSVETSGAWETQYF
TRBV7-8	CASSFQGREQYF
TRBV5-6	CASSLYSNQPQHF